A few counts support the clone carrying this T cell receptor (beta chain). Its antigen is as yet unknown. The germline gene is not matched at one end of the junction; a read error may be the cause. These data belong to a study of T-cell reconstitution after alpha-beta-depleted transplantation in children. Regarding the study as a whole: T-cell numbers and diversity, one year after transplant, stemmed largely from T cells that were newly produced. Where alpha-beta T cells came from about two months after transplant was reportedly several hundred expanded graft clones. High day-60 TCRbeta diversity in some patients came from surviving recipient T cells and thymic progenitors.

Unique molecular identifiers were used in preparing the TCRbeta library. TCRdb analysed the PCR reads with MiXCR anew, one entry per CDR3 protein. The repertoire has approximately 980,000 distinct CDR3 sequences, roughly 29% of them found once; the top ten carry over 25%. Germline V gene lookup returns CDR1 MNHNS and CDR2 SASEGT. This CDR3 is 18 amino acids long. This rearrangement joins TRBV6-1 to TRBJ1-4; D is perhaps TRBD1 (6 bases). This sequence originates from a boy younger than two who had a stem cell transplant for SCID, so the T cells may come from the graft donor. This specimen consisted of PBMCs, mostly from graft donor cells, obtained 360 days after TCRalphabeta/CD19-depleted stem cell transplant. The CDR3 sequence is CAISGAPGGIPTNEKLFF. CDR3 DNA sequence: TGTGCCATCAGTGGAGCGCCTGGGGGCATCCCAACTAATGAAAAACTGTTTTTT.